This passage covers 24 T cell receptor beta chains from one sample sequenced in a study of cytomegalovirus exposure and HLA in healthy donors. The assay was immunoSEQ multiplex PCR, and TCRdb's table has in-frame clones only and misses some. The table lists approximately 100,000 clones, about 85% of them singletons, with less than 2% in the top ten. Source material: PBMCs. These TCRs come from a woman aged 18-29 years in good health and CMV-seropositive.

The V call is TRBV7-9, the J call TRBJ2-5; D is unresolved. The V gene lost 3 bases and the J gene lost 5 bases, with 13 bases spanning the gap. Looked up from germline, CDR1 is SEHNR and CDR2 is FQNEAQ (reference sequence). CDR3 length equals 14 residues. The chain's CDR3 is CASSFEISLETQYF. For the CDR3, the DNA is TGTGCCAGCAGCTTTGAAATTAGCCTGGAGACCCAGTACTTC.

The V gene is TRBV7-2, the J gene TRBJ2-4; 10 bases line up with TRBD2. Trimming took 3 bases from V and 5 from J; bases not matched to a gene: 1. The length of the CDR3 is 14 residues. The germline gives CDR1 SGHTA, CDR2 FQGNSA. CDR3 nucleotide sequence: TGTGCCAGCAGCTTCGGACTAGCGGAAAACATTCAGTACTTC. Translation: CASSFGLAENIQYF.

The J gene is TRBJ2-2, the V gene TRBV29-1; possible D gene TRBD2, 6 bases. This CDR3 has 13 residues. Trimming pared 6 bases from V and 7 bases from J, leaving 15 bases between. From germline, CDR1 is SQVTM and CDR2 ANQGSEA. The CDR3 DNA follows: TGCAGCGTCTCTAGGTTGGGGGGCGGGGAGCTGTTTTTT. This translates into CSVSRLGGGELFF.

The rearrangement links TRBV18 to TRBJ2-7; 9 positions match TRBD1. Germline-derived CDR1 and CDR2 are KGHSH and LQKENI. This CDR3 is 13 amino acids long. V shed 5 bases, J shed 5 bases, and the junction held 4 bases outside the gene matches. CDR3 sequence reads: CASSTTGGDEQYF. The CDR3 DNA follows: TGTGCCAGCTCAACAACAGGGGGCGACGAGCAGTACTTC.

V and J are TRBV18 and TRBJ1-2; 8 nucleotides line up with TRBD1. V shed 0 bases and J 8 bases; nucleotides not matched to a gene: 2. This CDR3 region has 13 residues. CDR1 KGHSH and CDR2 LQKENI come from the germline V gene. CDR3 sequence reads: CASSPPDRVGYTF. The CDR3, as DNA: TGTGCCAGCTCACCACCGGACAGGGTCGGCTACACCTTC.

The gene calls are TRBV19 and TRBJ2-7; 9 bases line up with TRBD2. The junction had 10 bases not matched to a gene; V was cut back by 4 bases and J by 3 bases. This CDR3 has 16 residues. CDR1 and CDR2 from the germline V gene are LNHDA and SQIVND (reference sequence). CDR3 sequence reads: CASSSLVAGADYEQYF. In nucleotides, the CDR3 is TGTGCCAGTAGTAGCCTAGTAGCGGGGGCCGACTACGAGCAGTACTTC.

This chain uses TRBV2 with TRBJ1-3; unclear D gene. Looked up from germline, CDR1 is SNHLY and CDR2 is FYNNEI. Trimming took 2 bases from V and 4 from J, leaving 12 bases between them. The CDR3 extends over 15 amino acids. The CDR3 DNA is TGTGCCAGCAGTGAACGGCCTGCGGGCGGAAACACCATATATTTT. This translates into CASSERPAGGNTIYF.

The CDR3 loop is CASSGRTSGGTDTQYF. Here the CDR3 DNA reads TGTGCCAGCAGCGGAAGGACTAGCGGGGGCACAGATACGCAGTATTTT. The chain links TRBV11-2 to TRBJ2-3; 12 bases are a match to TRBD2. CDR1 and CDR2 (germline): SGHAT, FQNNGV. The CDR3 consists of 16 residues. J gave up 1 base and V 5 bases, and 4 bases lay outside the gene matches.

The CDR3 DNA follows: TGTGCCAGCAGCTTTCTGACAGGGGACTATGGCTACACCTTC. Its protein product is CASSFLTGDYGYTF. The chain couples TRBV7-2 to TRBJ1-2, with 8 positions matching TRBD1. V was pared by 3 bases and J by 3 bases, with 3 bases of the junction left unmatched. Germline V gives CDR1 SGHTA, CDR2 FQGNSA. This CDR3 contains 14 residues.

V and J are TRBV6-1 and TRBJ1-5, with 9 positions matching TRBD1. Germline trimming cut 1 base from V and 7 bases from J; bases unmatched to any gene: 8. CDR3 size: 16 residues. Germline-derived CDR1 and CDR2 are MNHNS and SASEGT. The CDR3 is CASSEVSGTGNQPQHF. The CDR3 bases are TGTGCCAGCAGTGAAGTCTCCGGGACAGGGAACCAGCCCCAGCATTTT.

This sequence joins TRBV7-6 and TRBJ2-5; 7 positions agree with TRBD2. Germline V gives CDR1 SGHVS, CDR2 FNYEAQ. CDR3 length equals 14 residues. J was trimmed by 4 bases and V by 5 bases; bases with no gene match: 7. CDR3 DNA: TGTGCCAGCAGCGCCTCGGGGAGGGCAGAGACCCAGTACTTC. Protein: CASSASGRAETQYF.

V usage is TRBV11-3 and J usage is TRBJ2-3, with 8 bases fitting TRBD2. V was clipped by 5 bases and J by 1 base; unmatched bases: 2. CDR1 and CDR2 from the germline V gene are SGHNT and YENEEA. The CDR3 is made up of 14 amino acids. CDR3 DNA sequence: TGTGCCAGCAGCCCCGGGAGGGGCACAGATACGCAGTATTTT. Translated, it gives CASSPGRGTDTQYF.

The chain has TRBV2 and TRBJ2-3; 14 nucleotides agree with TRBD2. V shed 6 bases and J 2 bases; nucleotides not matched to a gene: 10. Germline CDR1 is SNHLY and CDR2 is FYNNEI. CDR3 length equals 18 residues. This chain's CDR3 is CASRGGLAGALFTDTQYF. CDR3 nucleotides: TGTGCCAGCAGGGGGGGACTAGCGGGGGCCCTCTTCACAGATACGCAGTATTTT.

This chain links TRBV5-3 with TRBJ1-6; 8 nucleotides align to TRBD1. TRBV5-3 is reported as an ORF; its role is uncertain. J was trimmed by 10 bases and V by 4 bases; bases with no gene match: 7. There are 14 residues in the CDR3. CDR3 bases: TGTGCCAGAAGCCCCGACAGGGGTAAATCACCCCTCCACTTT. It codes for CARSPDRGKSPLHF.

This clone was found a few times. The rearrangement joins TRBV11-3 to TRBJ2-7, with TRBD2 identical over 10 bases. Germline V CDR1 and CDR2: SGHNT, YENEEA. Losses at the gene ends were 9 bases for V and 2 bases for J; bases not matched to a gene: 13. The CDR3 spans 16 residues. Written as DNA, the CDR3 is TGTGCCAGAGGGGAATGGACTAGCGGTGGACCCTACGAGCAGTACGTC. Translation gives CARGEWTSGGPYEQYV.

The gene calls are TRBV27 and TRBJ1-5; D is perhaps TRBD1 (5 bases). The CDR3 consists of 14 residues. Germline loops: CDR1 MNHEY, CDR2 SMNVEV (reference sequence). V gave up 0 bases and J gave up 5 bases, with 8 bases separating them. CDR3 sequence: CASSLSGGDQPQHF. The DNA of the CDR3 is TGTGCCAGCAGTTTATCTGGGGGGGATCAGCCCCAGCATTTT.

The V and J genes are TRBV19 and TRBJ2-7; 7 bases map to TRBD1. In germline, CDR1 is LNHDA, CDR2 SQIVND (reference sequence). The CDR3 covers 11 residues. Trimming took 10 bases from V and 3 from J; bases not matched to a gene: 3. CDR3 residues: CATRGNYEQYV. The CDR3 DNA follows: TGTGCCACCAGGGGGAACTACGAGCAGTACGTC.

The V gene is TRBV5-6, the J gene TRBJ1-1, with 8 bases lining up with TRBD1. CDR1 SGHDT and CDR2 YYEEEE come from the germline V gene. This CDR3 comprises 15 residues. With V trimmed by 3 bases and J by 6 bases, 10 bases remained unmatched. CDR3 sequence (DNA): TGTGCCAGCAGCTCGACCTCAGGGGGCTACGCTGAAGCTTTCTTT. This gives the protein CASSSTSGGYAEAFF.

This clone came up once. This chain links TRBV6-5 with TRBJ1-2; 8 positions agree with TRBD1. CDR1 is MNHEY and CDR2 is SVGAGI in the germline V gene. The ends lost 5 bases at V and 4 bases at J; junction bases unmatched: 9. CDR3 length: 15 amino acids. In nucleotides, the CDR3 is TGTGCCAGCAGTCTAGGGACAGGCGGGGGCTATGGCTACACCTTC. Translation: CASSLGTGGGYGYTF.

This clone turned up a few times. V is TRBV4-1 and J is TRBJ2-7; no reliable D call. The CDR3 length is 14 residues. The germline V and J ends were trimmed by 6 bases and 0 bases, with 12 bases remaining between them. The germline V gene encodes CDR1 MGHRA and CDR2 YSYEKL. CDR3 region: CASSINGYSYEQYF. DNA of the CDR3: TGCGCCAGCAGTATAAACGGTTACTCCTACGAGCAGTACTTC.

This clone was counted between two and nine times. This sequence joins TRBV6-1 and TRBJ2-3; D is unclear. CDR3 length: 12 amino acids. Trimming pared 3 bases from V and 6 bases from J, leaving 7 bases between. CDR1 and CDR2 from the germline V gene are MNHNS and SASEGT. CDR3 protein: CASSEVADTQYF. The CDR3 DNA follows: TGTGCCAGCAGTGAGGTTGCGGATACGCAGTATTTT.

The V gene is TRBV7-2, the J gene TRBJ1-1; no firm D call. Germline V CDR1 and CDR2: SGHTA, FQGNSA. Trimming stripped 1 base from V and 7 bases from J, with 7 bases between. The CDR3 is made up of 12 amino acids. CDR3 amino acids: CASSLVGSEAFF. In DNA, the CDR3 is TGTGCCAGCAGCTTAGTGGGCAGTGAAGCTTTCTTT.

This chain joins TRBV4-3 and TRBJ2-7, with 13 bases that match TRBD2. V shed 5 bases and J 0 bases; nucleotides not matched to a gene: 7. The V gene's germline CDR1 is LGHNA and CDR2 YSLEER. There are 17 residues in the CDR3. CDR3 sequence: CASSSRTSGGPSYEQYV. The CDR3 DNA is TGCGCCAGCAGCTCCAGGACTAGCGGGGGACCCTCCTACGAGCAGTACGTC.

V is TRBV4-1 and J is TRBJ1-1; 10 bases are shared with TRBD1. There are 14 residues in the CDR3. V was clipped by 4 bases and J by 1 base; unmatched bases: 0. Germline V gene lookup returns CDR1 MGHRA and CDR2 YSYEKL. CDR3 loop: CASSRDRGNTEAFF. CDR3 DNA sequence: TGCGCCAGCAGCCGGGACAGGGGGAACACTGAAGCTTTCTTT.